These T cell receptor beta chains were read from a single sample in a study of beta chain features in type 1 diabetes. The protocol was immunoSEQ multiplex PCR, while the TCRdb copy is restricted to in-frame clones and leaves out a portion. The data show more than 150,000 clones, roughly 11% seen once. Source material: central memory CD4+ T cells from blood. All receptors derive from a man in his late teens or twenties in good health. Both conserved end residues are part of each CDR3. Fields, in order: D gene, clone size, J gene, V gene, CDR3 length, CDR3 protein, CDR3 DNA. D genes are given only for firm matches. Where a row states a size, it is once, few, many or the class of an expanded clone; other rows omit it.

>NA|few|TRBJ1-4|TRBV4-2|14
CASSLGRFNEKLFF
TGTGCCAGCAGCCTCGGACGGTTTAATGAAAAACTGTTTTTT
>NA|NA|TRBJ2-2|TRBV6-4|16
CASSPYKGAGTGELFF
TGTGCCAGCAGCCCCTACAAAGGGGCGGGCACCGGGGAGCTGTTTTTT
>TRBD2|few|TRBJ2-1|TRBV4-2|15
CASSLGLAGNNEQFF
TGTGCCAGCAGCCTCGGACTAGCGGGGAACAATGAGCAGTTCTTC
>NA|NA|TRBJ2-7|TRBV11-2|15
CASSLHRDTFYEQYF
TGTGCCAGCAGCCTCCACCGGGACACCTTCTACGAGCAGTACTTC
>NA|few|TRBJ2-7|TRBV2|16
CASSRAQLAPAYEQYF
TGTGCCAGCAGTCGCGCTCAGCTAGCGCCAGCCTACGAGCAGTACTTC
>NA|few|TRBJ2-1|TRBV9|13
CASSGVGGDEQFF
TGTGCCAGCAGCGGAGTGGGTGGGGATGAGCAGTTCTTC
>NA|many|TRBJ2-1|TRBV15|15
CATSRDRRGNNEQFF
TGTGCCACCAGCAGAGATCGGCGGGGTAACAATGAGCAGTTCTTC
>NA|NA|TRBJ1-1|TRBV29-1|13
CSVEDLGNRAAFF
TGCAGCGTTGAAGATTTGGGGAACAGGGCAGCTTTCTTT
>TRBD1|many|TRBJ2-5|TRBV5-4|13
CASSQDRGETQYF
TGTGCCAGCAGCCAGGACAGGGGTGAGACCCAGTACTTC
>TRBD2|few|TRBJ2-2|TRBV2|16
CASSGTSGSPTGELFF
TGTGCCAGCAGTGGGACTAGCGGGAGTCCCACCGGGGAGCTGTTTTTT
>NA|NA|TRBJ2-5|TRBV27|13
CASGRKREETQYF
TGTGCCAGCGGGAGAAAGCGGGAAGAGACCCAGTACTTC
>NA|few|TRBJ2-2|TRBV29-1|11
CSVKNTGELFF
TGCAGCGTCAAGAACACCGGGGAGCTGTTTTTT
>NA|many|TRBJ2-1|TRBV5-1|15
CASSLGGKPVDEQFF
TGCGCCAGCAGCTTGGGGGGAAAGCCCGTTGATGAGCAGTTCTTC
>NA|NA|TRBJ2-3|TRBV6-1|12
CASSEEGDTQYF
TGTGCCAGCAGTGAAGAGGGGGATACGCAGTATTTT
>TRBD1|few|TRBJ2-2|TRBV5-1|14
CASSPGTGTGELFF
TGCGCCAGCAGCCCCGGGACAGGGACCGGGGAGCTGTTTTTT
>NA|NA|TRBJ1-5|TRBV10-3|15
CAIRKDRSGNQPQHF
TGTGCCATCAGGAAAGACAGGTCGGGTAATCAGCCCCAGCATTTT
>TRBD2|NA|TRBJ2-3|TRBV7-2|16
CASSLGLGGATDTQYF
TGTGCCAGCAGCTTAGGTTTGGGAGGGGCCACAGATACGCAGTATTTT
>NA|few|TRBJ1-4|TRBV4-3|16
CASSQDKIRGAEKLFF
TGCGCCAGCAGCCAAGATAAGATCAGGGGCGCGGAAAAACTGTTTTTT
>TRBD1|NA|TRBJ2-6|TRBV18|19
CASSPQPGTGASGANVLTF
TGTGCCAGCTCACCACAGCCGGGGACAGGCGCCTCTGGGGCCAACGTCCTGACTTTC
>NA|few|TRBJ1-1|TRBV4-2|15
CASSQAGGRGTEAFF
TGTGCCAGCAGCCAAGCGGGGGGCCGAGGCACTGAAGCTTTCTTT
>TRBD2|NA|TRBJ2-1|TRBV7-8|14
CASSPGLAGWEQFF
TGTGCCAGCAGCCCAGGACTAGCGGGATGGGAGCAGTTCTTC